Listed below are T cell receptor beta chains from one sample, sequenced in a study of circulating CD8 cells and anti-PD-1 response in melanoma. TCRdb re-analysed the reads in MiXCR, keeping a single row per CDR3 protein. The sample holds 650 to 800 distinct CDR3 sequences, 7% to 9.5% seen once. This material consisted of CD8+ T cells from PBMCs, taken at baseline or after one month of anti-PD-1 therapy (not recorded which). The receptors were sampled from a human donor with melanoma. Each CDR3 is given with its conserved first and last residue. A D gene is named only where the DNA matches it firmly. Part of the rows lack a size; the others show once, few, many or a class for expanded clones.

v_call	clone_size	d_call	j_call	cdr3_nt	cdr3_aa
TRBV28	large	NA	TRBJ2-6	TGTGCCAGCAGTCCATTGGAGGACGGGGCCAACGTCCTGACTTTC	CASSPLEDGANVLTF
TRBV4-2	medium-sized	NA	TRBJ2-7	TGTGCCAGCAGCCAAGACGGGACTGGCTACGAGCAGTACTTC	CASSQDGTGYEQYF
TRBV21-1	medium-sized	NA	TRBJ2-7	TGTGCCAGCAGCAAAGGGTACGAGCAGTACTTC	CASSKGYEQYF
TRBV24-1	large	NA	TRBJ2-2	TGTGCCACCAGTGCGCACCACGACACCGGGGAGCTGTTTTTT	CATSAHHDTGELFF
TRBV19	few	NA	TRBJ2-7	TGTGCCAGTAGTTCGACCTACGAGCAGTACTTC	CASSSTYEQYF
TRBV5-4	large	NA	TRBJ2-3	TGTGCCAGCAGAGGACCCCTAAACTCGGGGACACACGTAGCGGGTGGAGATACGCAGTATTTT	CASRGPLNSGTHVAGGDTQYF
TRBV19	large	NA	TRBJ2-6	TGTGCCAGTAGTCCCACGTCGGCCAACGTCCTGACTTTC	CASSPTSANVLTF
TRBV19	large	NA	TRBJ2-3	TGTGCCAGTAGTTTCCCCATGGGCGGTGGGACAGATACGCAGTATTTT	CASSFPMGGGTDTQYF
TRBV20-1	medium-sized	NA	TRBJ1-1	TGCAGTGCTAGCCCTCCGTCGAGGGTCACTGAAGCTTTCTTT	CSASPPSRVTEAFF
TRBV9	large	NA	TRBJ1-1	TGTGCCAGCAGCGTAGCTGTTTTCAACACTGAAGCTTTCTTT	CASSVAVFNTEAFF
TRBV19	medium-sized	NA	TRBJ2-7	TGTGCCAGTAGTTCTGGGGGCTACTACGAGCAGTACTTC	CASSSGGYYEQYF
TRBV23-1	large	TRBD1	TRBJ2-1	TGCGCCAGCAGCCCCACAGGGGACCCTTCCTACAATGAGCAGTTCTTC	CASSPTGDPSYNEQFF
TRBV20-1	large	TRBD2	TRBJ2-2	TGCAGTGCTGGTCCGACTAGCGGGTACGGGGAGCTGTTTTTT	CSAGPTSGYGELFF
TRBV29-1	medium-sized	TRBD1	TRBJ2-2	TGCAGCGTTGTGGCAGGGGGAAACACCGGGGAGCTGTTTTTT	CSVVAGGNTGELFF
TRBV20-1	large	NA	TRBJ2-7	TGCAGTGCTGTACCGACAGGAATCAGCTACGAAAGGCAGTACTTC	CSAVPTGISYERQYF
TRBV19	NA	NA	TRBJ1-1	TGTGCCAGTAAGGGGTGGAACACTGAAGCTTTCTTT	CASKGWNTEAFF
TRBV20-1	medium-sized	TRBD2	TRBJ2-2	TGCAGTGCTACCCCCCCTCTAGCGGGGGACACCGGGGAGCTGTTTTTT	CSATPPLAGDTGELFF
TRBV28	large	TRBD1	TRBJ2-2	TGTGCCAGCAGTTCGGGACAGGGGGCCACCGGGGAGCTGTTTTTT	CASSSGQGATGELFF
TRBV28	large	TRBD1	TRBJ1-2	TGTGCCAGCAGTTTTGGGACAGGGGGTCCTTATGGCTACACCTTC	CASSFGTGGPYGYTF
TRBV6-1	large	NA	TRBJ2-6	TGTGCCAGCTCTCCGGGGTCCGATGGCAACGTCCTGACTTTC	CASSPGSDGNVLTF
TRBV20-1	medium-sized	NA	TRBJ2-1	TGCAGTGCTGGAACCGGGCCCAAGTTCCGCAATGAGCAGTTCTTC	CSAGTGPKFRNEQFF
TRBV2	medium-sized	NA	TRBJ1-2	TGTGCCAGCAGACCTCGGGGGGCCGGTAACTATGGCTACACCTTC	CASRPRGAGNYGYTF
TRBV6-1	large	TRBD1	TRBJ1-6	TGTGCCAGCAGTGATGGGACAGAGAATTCACCCCTCCACTTT	CASSDGTENSPLHF
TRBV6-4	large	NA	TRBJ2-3	TGTGCCAGCAGTGACTCCGGGGGGCCCGGAGATACGCAGTATTTT	CASSDSGGPGDTQYF
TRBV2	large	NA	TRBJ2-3	TGTGCCAGCAGTGAAGAACAAGACTTCGATAGCACAGATACGCAGTATTTT	CASSEEQDFDSTDTQYF
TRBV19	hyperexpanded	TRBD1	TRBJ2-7	TGTGCCAGTACTCCGACAGGGGGAATATACGAGCAGTACTTC	CASTPTGGIYEQYF
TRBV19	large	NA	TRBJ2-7	TGTGCCAGTAGTGGACGGTCTGGGGACGAGCAGTACTTC	CASSGRSGDEQYF
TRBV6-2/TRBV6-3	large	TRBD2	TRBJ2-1	TGTGCCAGCAGTTACTCGATGGTTGAACAGCGGGGGGCCCTGGGGCAGTTCTTC	CASSYSMVEQRGALGQFF
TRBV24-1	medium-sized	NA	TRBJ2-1	TGTGCCACCAGGAGGACCCACTACAATGAGCAGTTCTTC	CATRRTHYNEQFF
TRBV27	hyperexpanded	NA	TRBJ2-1	TGTGCCAGCAGTTCCACAGACAATGAGCAGTTCTTC	CASSSTDNEQFF
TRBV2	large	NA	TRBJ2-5	TGTGCCAGCAGGGGGCCCGACCAAGAGACCCAGTACTTC	CASRGPDQETQYF
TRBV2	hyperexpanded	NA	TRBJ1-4	TGTGCCAGCACCGGGGACACTTCAACTAATGAAAAACTGTTTTTT	CASTGDTSTNEKLFF
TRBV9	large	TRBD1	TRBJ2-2	TGTGCCAGCAGCCCGAATGACGGACAGGGGCTTAACACCGGGGAGCTGTTTTTT	CASSPNDGQGLNTGELFF
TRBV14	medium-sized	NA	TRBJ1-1	TGTGCCAGCAGTCCCGCGGGAGCTCTAGGCGCTGAAGCTTTCTTT	CASSPAGALGAEAFF
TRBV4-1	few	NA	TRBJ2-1	TGCGCCAGCAGCCAAGATCGCTCGTCGCGAAATGAGCAGTTCTTC	CASSQDRSSRNEQFF
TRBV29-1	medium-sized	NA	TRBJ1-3	TGCAGCGTACAGGACAACTCTGGAAACACCATATATTTT	CSVQDNSGNTIYF
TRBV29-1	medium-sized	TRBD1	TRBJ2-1	TGCAGCGTTGACCGACAGGGGGCCGACTACTCCTACAATGAGCAGTTCTTC	CSVDRQGADYSYNEQFF
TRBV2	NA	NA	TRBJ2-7	TGTGCCAGCGGGCGGGACACCCTGACCAACGAGCAGTACTTC	CASGRDTLTNEQYF
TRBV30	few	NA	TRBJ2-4	TGTGCCGCCCGCATAGGAGATAAGAACATTCAGTACTTC	CAARIGDKNIQYF
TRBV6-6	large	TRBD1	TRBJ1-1	TGTGCCAGCAGTTACTCTTTCAGGGGGGAAGCTTTCTTT	CASSYSFRGEAFF
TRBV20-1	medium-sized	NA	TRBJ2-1	TGCAGTGCTAGAGATGGAGCCCGCAGCCACAATGAGCAGTTCTTC	CSARDGARSHNEQFF
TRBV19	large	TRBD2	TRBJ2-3	TGTGCCAGTAGTATCATAGCGGGGGGGCCGTCAGATACGCAGTATTTT	CASSIIAGGPSDTQYF
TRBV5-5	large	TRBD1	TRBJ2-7	TGTGCCAGCAGCTCCCGGGACAGCTCCTACGAGCAGTACTTC	CASSSRDSSYEQYF
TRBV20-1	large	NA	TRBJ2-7	TGCAGTGCTAGAAACACAGGGCTGTCCTACGAGCAGTACTTC	CSARNTGLSYEQYF
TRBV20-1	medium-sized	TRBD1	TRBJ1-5	TGCAGTGCTAGAGTGAGGACAGGGGGCAATCAGCCCCAGCATTTT	CSARVRTGGNQPQHF
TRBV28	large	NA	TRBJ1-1	TGTGCCACCCAGCTGTACGGGGAAGCTTTCTTT	CATQLYGEAFF
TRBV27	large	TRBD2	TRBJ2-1	TGTGCCAGCAGTCCCCGGACTAGCGGGGGTGAACCATTCTCCTACAATGAGCAGTTCTTC	CASSPRTSGGEPFSYNEQFF
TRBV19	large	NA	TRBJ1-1	TGTGCCAGTAGTATGAGGGCGAACACTGAAGCTTTCTTT	CASSMRANTEAFF
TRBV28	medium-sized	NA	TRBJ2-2	TGTGCCACCGAAGGGTCGGGGAACACCGGGGAGCTGTTTTTT	CATEGSGNTGELFF